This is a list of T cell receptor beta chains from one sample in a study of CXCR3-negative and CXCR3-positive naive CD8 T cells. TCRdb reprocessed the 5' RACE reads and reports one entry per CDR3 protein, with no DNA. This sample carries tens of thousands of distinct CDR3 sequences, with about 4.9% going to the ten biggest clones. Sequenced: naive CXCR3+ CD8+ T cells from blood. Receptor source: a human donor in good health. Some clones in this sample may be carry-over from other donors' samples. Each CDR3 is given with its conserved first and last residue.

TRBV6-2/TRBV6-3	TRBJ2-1	CASSALGSLFNEQFF
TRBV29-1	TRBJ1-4	CSVDAYPAEKLFF
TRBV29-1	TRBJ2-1	CSVEVSLAGPLGNEQFF
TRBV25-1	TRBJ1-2	CASSDHTFGYTF
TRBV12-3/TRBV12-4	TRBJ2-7	CASSFGGNSYEQYF
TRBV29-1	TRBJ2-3	CSVGASAVADTQYF
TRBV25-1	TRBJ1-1	CASSEGYVPGAFF
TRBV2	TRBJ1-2	CASSEAGLTGNYGYTF
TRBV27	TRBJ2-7	CASSWGGHSYEQYF
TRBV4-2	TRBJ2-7	CASSQEWGTGLVEQYF
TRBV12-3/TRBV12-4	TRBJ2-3	CASSPGLAGDTQYF
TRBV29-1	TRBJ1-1	CSVDEGTEAFF
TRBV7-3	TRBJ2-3	CASSPGTSVSTDTQYF
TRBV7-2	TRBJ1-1	CASSLVRVEAFF
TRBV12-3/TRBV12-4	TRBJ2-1	CASSPLSEVYNEQFF
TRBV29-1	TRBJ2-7	CSVKDRFSYEQYF
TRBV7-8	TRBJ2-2	CASEGTTGELFF
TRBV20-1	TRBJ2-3	CSARAGDTQYF